These T cell receptor beta chains were read from a single sample in a study of T cells in localized non-small cell lung cancer. Sequencing used immunoSEQ multiplex PCR; TCRdb keeps in-frame clones, though not all of them. The sample lists about 77,000 clones, more than 70% occurring once. The sample was peripheral blood, taken before any cancer treatment. These receptors were collected from a woman aged 35 to 70 with stage I squamous cell lung carcinoma. Both conserved end residues are part of each CDR3. The order of the fields is clone size, D gene, V gene, J gene, CDR3 protein, CDR3 DNA. The D gene is left open where the match is weak. Some rows have no size entry. The others give once, few or many, or a class for an expanded clone.

>NA|NA|TRBV5-6|TRBJ2-1
CASSSTGLNEQFF
TGTGCCAGCAGCTCCACAGGGTTGAATGAGCAGTTCTTC
>once|TRBD1|TRBV5-4|TRBJ1-1
CASSLRTGTGTEAFF
TGTGCCAGCAGCTTGAGGACAGGGACCGGCACTGAAGCTTTCTTT
>NA|NA|TRBV5-4|TRBJ2-5
CASSTAQSKTEETQYF
TGTGCCAGCAGCACGGCCCAGTCAAAAACTGAAGAGACCCAGTACTTC
>NA|NA|TRBV7-3|TRBJ2-1
CASSTGQLNEQFF
TGTGCCAGCTCAACAGGTCAACTGAATGAGCAGTTCTTC
>few|NA|TRBV4-2|TRBJ1-2
CASSQAGTRIIYGYTF
TGTGCCAGCAGCCAGGCAGGGACACGAATTATCTATGGCTACACCTTC
>once|NA|TRBV2|TRBJ2-7
CASSDYEQYF
TGTGCCAGCAGTGATTACGAGCAGTACTTC
>NA|TRBD1|TRBV2|TRBJ1-6
CASSQGQGPSPLHF
TGTGCCAGCAGTCAGGGACAGGGCCCTTCACCCCTCCACTTT
>few|NA|TRBV6-1|TRBJ1-2
CASSDRRRDFNYGYTF
TGTGCCAGCAGTGATAGGAGGAGAGACTTTAACTATGGCTACACCTTC
>once|NA|TRBV18|TRBJ1-2
CASSPPLSQSTDGYTF
TGTGCCAGCTCACCACCGTTGTCTCAGTCTACTGATGGCTACACCTTC
>once|NA|TRBV14|TRBJ2-3
CASSQGVTPQYF
TGTGCCAGCAGCCAAGGAGTCACCCCGCAGTATTTT
>NA|NA|TRBV19|TRBJ1-1
CASSPTGGVTEAFF
TGTGCCAGTAGCCCGACAGGAGGTGTCACTGAAGCTTTCTTT
>few|NA|TRBV11-2|TRBJ1-1
CASSRMGGGNTEAFF
TGTGCCAGCAGCCGAATGGGCGGGGGGAACACTGAAGCTTTCTTT
>NA|TRBD1|TRBV30|TRBJ1-3
CAWAGTGFFSGNTIYF
TGTGCCTGGGCCGGGACAGGGTTTTTCTCTGGAAACACCATATATTTT
>NA|NA|TRBV4-1|TRBJ1-3
CASSQTVLTHSGNTIYF
TGCGCCAGCAGCCAGACCGTCCTAACCCACTCTGGAAACACCATATATTTT
>NA|TRBD1|TRBV10-3|TRBJ1-1
CAISGGTGVNTEAFF
TGTGCCATCAGTGGGGGGACAGGGGTGAACACTGAAGCTTTCTTT
>NA|NA|TRBV6-1|TRBJ2-7
CASVLTAAYEQYF
TGTGCCAGCGTTTTAACAGCAGCCTACGAGCAGTACTTC
>NA|NA|TRBV6-4|TRBJ2-7
CASTPRLLNGEQYF
TGTGCCAGCACCCCGCGGCTTCTAAACGGCGAGCAGTACTTC
>NA|NA|TRBV30|TRBJ1-5
CAWNPTGTGNQPQHF
TGTGCCTGGAATCCGACAGGCACAGGCAATCAGCCCCAGCATTTT
>NA|NA|TRBV6-5|TRBJ1-1
CASSVEMWTNTEAFF
TGTGCCAGCAGCGTCGAGATGTGGACCAACACTGAAGCTTTCTTT
>few|NA|TRBV30|TRBJ1-2
CAWTPPGFNYGYTF
TGTGCCTGGACCCCCCCAGGATTTAACTATGGCTACACCTTC
>NA|NA|TRBV30|TRBJ2-7
CAWSVTYEQYF
TGTGCCTGGAGTGTAACTTACGAGCAGTACTTC
>NA|TRBD1|TRBV4-1|TRBJ2-1
CASSPSGTGYNEQFF
TGCGCCAGCAGCCCCTCCGGGACAGGGTACAATGAGCAGTTCTTC
>NA|NA|TRBV6-5|TRBJ1-2
CASSPDSKYGYTF
TGTGCCAGCAGCCCCGACAGTAAATATGGCTACACCTTC
>NA|TRBD1|TRBV9|TRBJ1-5
CASSVDEWDRGWSNQPQHF
TGTGCCAGCAGCGTAGATGAATGGGACAGGGGATGGAGCAATCAGCCCCAGCATTTT
>NA|NA|TRBV5-4|TRBJ1-2
CASSLGVGANYGYTF
TGTGCCAGCAGCTTGGGGGTGGGGGCTAACTATGGCTACACCTTC
>NA|NA|TRBV2|TRBJ2-3
CASRTTSTDTQYF
TGTGCCAGCAGGACCACTAGCACAGATACGCAGTATTTT
>NA|NA|TRBV6-5|TRBJ2-7
CASSYMGKSYEQYF
TGTGCCAGCAGTTACATGGGGAAGTCCTACGAGCAGTACTTC
>NA|NA|TRBV6-5|TRBJ1-1
CASSFGAGGTEAFF
TGTGCCAGCAGTTTCGGGGCGGGAGGCACTGAAGCTTTCTTT
>NA|TRBD2|TRBV7-9|TRBJ2-3
CASSRRLAGDSDTQYF
TGTGCCAGCAGCCGACGGTTAGCGGGGGATTCAGATACGCAGTATTTT
>NA|TRBD2|TRBV7-6|TRBJ2-1
CASSLRGGGRLSGNEQFF
TGTGCCAGCAGCCTCCGGGGCGGGGGGCGCCTATCGGGCAATGAGCAGTTCTTC
>NA|NA|TRBV7-9|TRBJ1-2
CASSLALGVYGYTF
TGTGCCAGCAGCTTAGCGCTCGGGGTCTATGGCTACACCTTC
>NA|TRBD1|TRBV5-1|TRBJ1-3
CASSFGQGAGNTIYF
TGCGCCAGCAGTTTTGGACAGGGGGCCGGAAACACCATATATTTT
>NA|TRBD1|TRBV7-8|TRBJ2-5
CASSAETDREQETQYF
TGTGCCAGCAGCGCCGAGACGGACAGGGAGCAAGAGACCCAGTACTTC
>NA|NA|TRBV7-8|TRBJ1-2
CASSVFNRALYGYTF
TGTGCCAGCAGCGTTTTTAACAGGGCCCTCTATGGCTACACCTTC
>NA|NA|TRBV6-1|TRBJ1-5
CASSQRGQPQHF
TGTGCCAGCAGTCAACGGGGTCAGCCCCAGCATTTT
>once|TRBD2|TRBV6-5|TRBJ2-3
CASRRTSGTDTQYF
TGTGCCAGCAGGAGGACTAGCGGAACAGATACGCAGTATTTT
>NA|TRBD1|TRBV2|TRBJ1-2
CARSPTGGGGYTF
TGTGCCAGATCCCCTACAGGGGGCGGTGGCTACACCTTC
>NA|TRBD1|TRBV7-9|TRBJ1-5
CASSSGGDSNQPQHF
TGTGCCAGCAGCTCAGGGGGGGATAGCAATCAGCCCCAGCATTTT
>NA|TRBD2|TRBV9|TRBJ2-2
CASSPQLAGGARSGELFF
TGTGCCAGCAGCCCGCAACTAGCGGGGGGGGCCCGTAGCGGGGAGCTGTTTTTT
>NA|NA|TRBV29-1|TRBJ1-5
CSVRVSGNQPQHF
TGCAGCGTTCGAGTAAGTGGCAATCAGCCCCAGCATTTT
>NA|NA|TRBV7-9|TRBJ2-2
CASSFQTGELFF
TGTGCCAGCAGCTTCCAAACCGGGGAGCTGTTTTTT
>NA|NA|TRBV7-9|TRBJ1-2
CASSFQAPYGYTF
TGTGCCAGCAGCTTTCAGGCTCCCTATGGCTACACCTTC
>NA|TRBD2|TRBV7-3|TRBJ2-7
CASSPHSGVSYEQYF
TGTGCCAGCAGCCCACATAGCGGGGTGTCCTACGAGCAGTACTTC
>NA|TRBD2|TRBV7-9|TRBJ2-1
CASSPTSGGIGEQFF
TGTGCCAGCAGTCCGACTAGCGGGGGTATTGGTGAGCAGTTCTTC
>NA|NA|TRBV10-3|TRBJ1-1
CAISESQGLTEAFF
TGTGCCATCAGTGAGTCGCAGGGCTTAACTGAAGCTTTCTTT
>NA|NA|TRBV5-4|TRBJ1-2
CASSLPGGNLFGYGYTF
TGTGCCAGCAGCTTGCCCGGGGGCAATCTATTTGGGTATGGCTACACCTTC
>once|NA|TRBV7-9|TRBJ2-1
CASSPTGLSYNEQFF
TGTGCCAGCAGCCCCACAGGGCTCTCCTACAATGAGCAGTTCTTC
>NA|NA|TRBV5-1|TRBJ2-7
CASSLRWESYEQYF
TGCGCCAGCAGCTTAAGATGGGAGAGTTACGAGCAGTACTTC
>NA|NA|TRBV19|TRBJ1-2
CASSGQNYGYTF
TGTGCCAGTAGTGGGCAGAACTATGGCTACACCTTC
>NA|NA|TRBV7-9|TRBJ1-6
CASTLGRFYNSPLHF
TGTGCCAGCACCTTAGGGAGGTTCTATAATTCACCCCTCCACTTT
>once|NA|TRBV4-1|TRBJ2-3
CASSHDRDKTQYF
TGCGCCAGCAGCCACGATCGGGACAAAACGCAGTATTTT
>NA|TRBD1|TRBV4-1|TRBJ2-1
CASSQETGGYEQFF
TGCGCCAGCAGCCAGGAAACAGGGGGCTATGAGCAGTTCTTC
>NA|TRBD1|TRBV11-2|TRBJ2-7
CASSGPGQSYEQYF
TGTGCCAGCAGCGGACCGGGACAGTCCTACGAGCAGTACTTC
>NA|NA|TRBV12-5|TRBJ2-5
CASGLGQSGQETQYF
TGTGCTAGTGGTTTGGGACAGTCAGGCCAAGAGACCCAGTACTTC
>NA|TRBD2|TRBV6-5|TRBJ2-5
CASSLGLAQETQYF
TGTGCCAGCTCCCTTGGACTAGCACAAGAGACCCAGTACTTC
>NA|TRBD1|TRBV2|TRBJ1-3
CASRETGGDTIYF
TGTGCCAGCAGAGAGACAGGGGGGGACACCATATATTTT